Sequencing of this TCR beta chain was carried out in a study of T cell responses to AZD1222 COVID-19 vaccine. Study in general: Pooling of second doses given at about 4 or about 12 weeks was done.

The germline CDR1 and CDR2 sequences are SGHRS and YFSETQ. After removal of 0 bases from V and 7 bases from J, the junction contained 5 bases not matched to a gene. CDR3 size: 16 residues. Profiling relied on immunoSEQ multiplex PCR, and the TCRdb table lists in-frame clones only, not all of them. Found here are approximately 170,000 clones, approximately 90% of them singletons; the top ten hold 4% to 5.5%. This clone was recorded only once. Its antigen is as yet unknown. Study conclusions and caveats: Baseline antibody screening turned up just a handful of seropositive AZD1222 recipients.

V usage is TRBV5-1 and J usage is TRBJ2-1, with TRBD2 matching 12 bases. This clonotype was obtained from an adult in good health. The sample consisted of peripheral blood, taken on day 0 of AZD1222 vaccination. CDR3 sequence: CASSLDLAGGSNEQFF. CDR3 nucleotide sequence: TGCGCCAGCAGCTTGGACCTAGCGGGAGGGAGTAATGAGCAGTTCTTC.